This T cell receptor (beta chain) was captured by sequencing in a study of T cells after yellow fever vaccination. TCRdb re-analysed the 5' RACE reads in MiXCR, keeping a single row per CDR3 protein. The table has some 48,000 distinct CDR3 sequences, just under 6.5% seen once. Overall study results and limits: Repertoires sorted by FACS could include abundant clonotypes that are contaminants from the bulk population. A limited proportion of clonotypes was detected within both the CD4 and CD8 compartments. After the booster, roughly 96% of CD4 and approximately 87% of CD8 primary-response clones were re-detected.

This clonotype was found a few times. The CDR3 is 14 amino acids. Germline CDR1 SGHTA, CDR2 FQGNSA. Trimming removed 2 bases from V and 5 bases from J, with 12 bases in between. The V and J genes are TRBV7-2 and TRBJ2-5; tentatively, D is TRBD1 (6 bases). The receptor comes from a man aged 30 to 45 who received the YFV17D yellow fever vaccine. The specimen was PBMCs, either bulk or a sorted T-cell subset (CD4+, CD8+, memory, or dextramer-sorted; not recorded which), collected 45 days after the yellow fever booster vaccination. CDR3 residues: CASSLRGLQETQYF. The CDR3 nucleotides are TGTGCCAGCAGCTTAAGGGGGTTGCAGGAGACCCAGTACTTC. Filled out from reference TRBV7-2 and TRBJ2-5, the complete variable domain reads GAGVSQSPSNKVTEKGKDVELRCDPISGHTALYWYRQSLGQGLEFLIYFQGNSAPDKSGLPSDRFSAERTGGSVSTLTIQRTQQEDSAVYLCASSLRGLQETQYFGPGTRLLVL.